Here is one T cell receptor beta chain with its context. This sample is drawn from a study of blood T cell repertoires in COVID-19. Trimming took 6 bases from V and 6 from J, leaving 7 bases between them. The CDR3 sequence is 11 residues long. Germline V gene lookup returns CDR1 LGHDT and CDR2 YNNKEL (reference sequence). Produced via immunoSEQ multiplex PCR; TCRdb's table is partial and in-frame only. The sample carries fewer than 250,000 clones, around 89% recorded once. The chain has TRBV3-1 (or the pseudogene TRBV3-2) and TRBJ2-3, with unresolved D. Sequences were obtained from peripheral blood. The clonotype was recovered from a man aged 65 to 85 with acute or convalescent COVID-19. For the CDR3, the DNA is TGTGCCAGCAGTCACTTGGATACGCAGTATTTT. Residues: CASSHLDTQYF.